The 17 T cell receptor beta chains given below trace back to one sample, sequenced in a study of blood T cell repertoires in COVID-19. Using immunoSEQ multiplex PCR, the repertoire was profiled, and TCRdb retains in-frame clones only, with some absent. Found here are 210,000 or so clones, more than 70% of them singletons; the top ten hold 2.5% to 3%. Sequenced input: peripheral blood. These receptors all come from a woman aged 55-69 years with acute or convalescent COVID-19.

This sequence joins TRBV25-1 and TRBJ1-1, with a weak D call TRBD1 (6 bases). V was cut by 0 bases and J by 6 bases, with 11 bases left in between. Germline V lookup: CDR1 MGHDK, CDR2 SYGVNS. The CDR3 covers 14 residues. For the CDR3, the DNA is TGTGCCAGCAGTGAATACCAGGGGCCGGCTGAAGCTTTCTTT. This sequence encodes CASSEYQGPAEAFF.

The chain uses TRBV28 and TRBJ2-1; 8 bases are shared with TRBD2. This CDR3 is 15 amino acids long. CDR1 is MDHEN, CDR2 SYDVKM, per germline. V dropped 5 bases and J dropped 4; count of bases not matched to a gene: 7. The CDR3 region has the DNA TGTGCCAGCAGTCCTTTAGCGGGATTATACAATGAGCAGTTCTTC. This translates into CASSPLAGLYNEQFF.

The chain uses TRBV9 and TRBJ2-1, with D perhaps matching TRBD2 (5 bases). V gave up 4 bases and J gave up 6 bases, with 17 bases separating them. Germline CDR1 and CDR2: SGDLS and YYNGEE. CDR3 size: 15 residues. The CDR3 spells CASSPKTKGGNEQFF. CDR3 in DNA: TGTGCCAGCAGCCCCAAAACGAAAGGAGGCAATGAGCAGTTCTTC.

This chain links TRBV3-1 (or the pseudogene TRBV3-2) with TRBJ2-3; D unresolved. CDR1 is LGHDT, CDR2 YNNKEL, per germline (reference sequence). The CDR3 totals 15 residues. V was clipped by 0 bases and J by 1 base, with 8 bases between them. The CDR3 DNA is TGTGCCAGCAGCCAAGACAGCGCGGGCACAGATACGCAGTATTTT. Encoded protein: CASSQDSAGTDTQYF.

For this clone: The same CDR3 arises from other DNA sequences in this sample as well. The chain carries TRBV9 and TRBJ1-1, with D hard to call. Germline V CDR1 and CDR2: SGDLS, YYNGEE. V lost 0 bases, J lost 0 bases, and 3 bases lay in between. The CDR3 runs 13 residues. CDR3 coding DNA: TGTGCCAGCAGCGTAGTCGTGAACACTGAAGCTTTCTTT. Translating gives CASSVVVNTEAFF. The variable domain in full, completed from reference TRBV9 and TRBJ1-1, reads DSGVTQTPKHLITATGQRVTLRCSPRSGDLSVYWYQQSLDQGLQFLIQYYNGEERAKGNILERFSAQQFPDLHSELNLSSLELGDSALYFCASSVVVNTEAFFGQGTRLTVV.

The V and J genes are TRBV4-3 and TRBJ2-3, with D possibly being TRBD2 (5 bases). The CDR3 totals 16 residues. V shed 0 bases and J shed 0 bases, with 10 bases lying between them. Germline V lookup: CDR1 LGHNA, CDR2 YSLEER. The CDR3 spells CASSQEGTGSTDTQYF. The CDR3 DNA reads TGCGCCAGCAGCCAAGAAGGCACGGGAAGCACAGATACGCAGTATTTT.

This sequence joins TRBV7-2 and TRBJ2-7; perhaps TRBD2 as D (7 bases). The CDR3 has 14 residues. Deletions cut 4 bases from V and 1 base from J, with 11 bases between. Per germline, CDR1 SGHTA and CDR2 FQGNSA. CDR3: CASSSRGQSYEQYF. DNA of the CDR3: TGTGCCAGCAGCTCGCGGGGGCAGTCCTACGAGCAGTACTTC.

CDR3 sequence (DNA): TGTGCCAGCAGCTCAACGGGACTCCGCTCGGAGCAGTTCTTC. Its translation is CASSSTGLRSEQFF. The chain couples TRBV9 to TRBJ2-1; tentatively, D is TRBD2 (6 bases). The V gene's germline CDR1 is SGDLS and CDR2 YYNGEE. The V end lost 4 bases, the J end lost 10 bases, and 18 bases lay between the germline ends. CDR3 length: 14 amino acids.

This chain uses TRBV25-1 with TRBJ2-7; D gene unclear. From germline, CDR1 is MGHDK and CDR2 SYGVNS. Between the trimmed V and J ends, which lost 4 bases and 4 bases, there was a span of 11 bases. CDR3 length: 13 residues. This CDR3 is CASSVAARYEQYF. The DNA of the CDR3 is TGTGCCAGCAGTGTTGCCGCCAGATACGAGCAGTACTTC.

This clone was picked up many times. The V and J genes are TRBV11-2 and TRBJ1-6; 7 bases align to TRBD1. Germline lookup yields CDR1 SGHAT and CDR2 FQNNGV. The CDR3 spans 15 residues. V lost 6 bases to trimming and J lost 3 bases; unmatched junction nucleotides: 5. CDR3 in DNA: TGTGCCAGCAGGCCAGGGACAGTCTATAATTCACCCCTCCACTTT. Its translation: CASRPGTVYNSPLHF. Using reference TRBV11-2 and TRBJ1-6 for the parts outside the CDR3, the full variable domain is EAGVAQSPRYKIIEKRQSVAFWCNPISGHATLYWYQQILGQGPKLLIQFQNNGVVDDSQLPKDRFSAERLKGVDSTLKIQPAKLEDSAVYLCASRPGTVYNSPLHFGNGTRLTVT.

The chain links TRBV19 to TRBJ1-1, with 7 nucleotides matching TRBD1. The CDR3 covers 13 residues. Germline loops: CDR1 LNHDA, CDR2 SQIVND (reference sequence). The V segment lost 4 bases and the J segment 4 bases; nucleotides outside the gene matches: 3. CDR3 in DNA: TGTGCCAGTAGTAATACAGGGGTCACTGAAGCTTTCTTT. This gives the protein CASSNTGVTEAFF.

The chain is built from TRBV2 and TRBJ2-1; 9 bases line up with TRBD2. The CDR3 has 16 amino acids. J lost 6 bases, V lost 6 bases, and 12 bases had no gene match. The germline gives CDR1 SNHLY, CDR2 FYNNEI. This CDR3 is CASRALSGGVSNEQFF. The DNA for the CDR3 is TGTGCCAGCAGGGCCCTTAGCGGGGGTGTCTCCAATGAGCAGTTCTTC.

The chain links TRBV7-3 to TRBJ2-5; 8 nucleotides align to TRBD2. Germline V gene lookup returns CDR1 SGHTA and CDR2 FQGTGA. The V segment lost 5 bases and the J segment 5 bases; nucleotides outside the gene matches: 10. This CDR3 has 15 residues. The CDR3 bases are TGTGCCAGCAGCGCGCGGGGGGTCATCGAGGAGACCCAGTACTTC. Amino acid sequence: CASSARGVIEETQYF.

The chain is built from TRBV11-3 and TRBJ2-1; D may be TRBD1 (5 bases). CDR1 is SGHNT and CDR2 is YENEEA in the germline V gene. The V and J ends lost 3 bases and 4 bases respectively, with 16 bases between them. The CDR3 totals 16 residues. The CDR3 here is CASSFRTTPYYNEQFF. The CDR3 region has the DNA TGTGCCAGCAGCTTCCGGACAACTCCTTATTACAATGAGCAGTTCTTC.

V gene TRBV27 combines with J gene TRBJ2-5; 7 nucleotides align to TRBD2. The V and J ends lost 6 bases and 5 bases, in that order; junction bases with no gene match: 12. Germline CDR1 and CDR2: MNHEY and SMNVEV (reference sequence). The CDR3 extends over 15 amino acids. DNA for the CDR3: TGTGCCAGCAGCCTTACCAGCGGGGCCAGGGAGACCCAGTACTTC. Translated, it gives CASSLTSGARETQYF.

V usage is TRBV6-2 or TRBV6-3 and J usage is TRBJ2-2; D call uncertain. Germline CDR1 MNHEY, CDR2 SVGEGT. Trimming stripped 2 bases from V and 7 bases from J, with 14 bases between. The CDR3 consists of 15 residues. The CDR3 is CASSYDSLRSGELFF. In DNA form, the CDR3 reads TGTGCCAGCAGTTACGATTCTTTACGCAGCGGGGAGCTGTTTTTT.

The V and J genes are TRBV5-8 and TRBJ2-1; 8 nucleotides align to TRBD1. V shed 0 bases, J shed 6 bases, and the junction held 5 bases outside the gene matches. The CDR3 has 15 amino acids. Per germline, CDR1 SGHTS and CDR2 YDEGEE. CDR3 in amino acids: CASSLGQGAFNEQFF. DNA of the CDR3: TGTGCCAGCAGCTTGGGGCAGGGGGCTTTCAATGAGCAGTTCTTC.